Described below is a single T cell receptor beta chain sequence and its context. A few counts support this clone. The antigen this receptor binds is unknown. No much larger clone exists at a distance of one base, and base qualities are not known. Counted from cysteine to phenylalanine, this CDR3 has 18 amino acids. The read is trimmed to its CDR3 DNA, 54 bases read in frame from base 1. Trimming leaves V shorter by 2 bases and J shorter by 2 bases, with the junction holding 10 bases beyond the gene matches. Based on the germline V gene, the CDR1 and CDR2 sequences are MGHRA and YSYEKL. The sample comes from a study of cytomegalovirus exposure and HLA in healthy donors (dated by TCRdb to about 2017). Study-wide context: An earlier analysis of roughly 610 of the donors reported 276 Gb of sequence data and around 120 million unique TCR beta sequences obtained from roughly 170 million T cells. Approximately 300 gigabases of sequencing data and tens of millions of unique TCR sequences were included in an early release covering around 600 HLA-typed donors. Of the roughly 410 genotyped donors, approximately 81% were placed in the genetic ancestry cluster associated with self-reported Caucasian donors. The study was designed to test whether signatures of past pathogen exposure could be identified by cataloging public T cell receptors. The study used immunosequencing to profile the T cell repertoires of approximately 640 subjects and linked those repertoires to cytomegalovirus serostatus. Along with the roughly 670-subject first cohort, a separate validation cohort of 120 different subjects was used. The study combined high-throughput TCR immunosequencing, statistical association of individual TCRs with disease status, and machine learning to predict cytomegalovirus infection status. To study patterns of TCR occurrence, a later analysis re-analyzed previously published TCR beta repertoires from 600 to 750 donors and added high-resolution HLA genotyping. Rather than drawing on any new phenotypic data, the later analysis identified candidate immune exposures from TCR beta sequences and the way those sequences occurred across donors. To decide whether each TCR beta V gene segment behaved as functional or pseudogenic, an earlier analysis of nearly 600 of the donors relied on high-throughput TCR beta sequencing. Donor age, sex, ethnicity and CMV serostatus were collected together with the repertoire data. In a later genetic analysis, genome-wide SNP genotypes for about 65% of the roughly 700 donors were used, and that subset was treated as a discovery cohort. Every repertoire in the discovery cohort had been generated on one and the same sequencing platform. HLA typing covered class I and class II loci at four-digit resolution. Typing coverage varied by locus: roughly 620-630 donors for A, B, C, DRB1 and DQB1; approximately 520 for DQA1; over 600 for DPA1; roughly 450 for DPB1. Several DR-DQ haplotypes were treated as single units for association and clustering because of strong linkage in the cohort. Across under 500 genotyped donors of the cohort, an average of about 240,000 unique TCR beta nucleotide sequences per donor were sequenced, and 15% to 20% of those sequences were non-productive.

The cohort comprised fewer than 750 healthy bone marrow donors. At the time of sampling, every cohort member was nominally healthy, though immune exposures that went unrecorded were likely present. The donor tested CMV seronegative, placing the donor among the 350 or so seronegative members of the cohort. Each donor provided a peripheral blood sample, and peripheral blood mononuclear cells were used for TCR beta sequencing. The Qiagen DNeasy Blood Extraction Kit was used to extract genomic DNA from the blood cell samples. Here is what the overall study found, with its caveats: Immune exposure information for the cohort was limited to CMV serostatus. A later analysis reported that several top co-occurrence clusters appeared linked to parvovirus B19, influenza, CMV and Epstein-Barr virus. A further reported finding was that TCR beta sequences accurately predicted the HLA-A and HLA-B alleles for most subjects in the first cohort. Correlated functional status among segregating V segments might reflect linkage disequilibrium, but an unknown experimental factor could not be ruled out. Sequencing depth was assumed to be roughly uniform across donors in the presence/absence analyses, though that assumption may not hold. In a later genetic analysis, fewer N-insertions in productive TCRs were reported among donors in an Asian-associated ancestry cluster than the approximately 630-donor mean. It was suggested by the authors that the approach could potentially be generalized to other disease states and immunological phenotypes. Because the 87-base-pair reads could not distinguish some IMGT-functional V segments, including TRBV6-2 and TRBV6-3, those segments were excluded. V-gene and J-gene trimming of TCR beta chains was associated with a missense DCLRE1C variant in a later genetic analysis, and the association was replicated in an independent cohort. A later analysis found that most CMV-associated TCR beta chains appeared HLA-restricted, with HLA associations seemingly driven largely by CMV exposure. In a later analysis, 15,000 to 20,000 TCR beta sequences were associated with specific HLA alleles at a false discovery rate of 0.05. Most TCR sequences were seen in very few donors, while some public TCRs were found in many individuals. Because counts were too low, fewer than 20 rarely observed V segments, including chromosome 9 orphons, were excluded from the earlier analysis of around 590 of the donors. In a later analysis, TCR association rates were found to vary across HLA loci, with the most associated TCRs seen for DRB1 alleles and the fewest for HLA-C alleles. A total of 150 or so TCR beta chains were listed by the study as associated with cytomegalovirus. In an earlier analysis of under 600 of the donors, most TCR beta V segments were observed in productive rearrangements about 87% or about 30% of the time, broadly matching IMGT annotations. The classifier was reported to diagnose cytomegalovirus status with high specificity and sensitivity in both the original and validation cohorts. Compared with equally common non-associated chains, HLA-associated TCR beta chains in a later analysis were more clonally expanded and had lower generation probabilities. A few of the identified cytomegalovirus-associated TCR beta chains were confirmed in vitro to be specific for cytomegalovirus antigens. Because HLA typing was unavailable for some donors at each locus, only the typed subset was used in association tests. A cluster of highly shared sequence variants was judged likely to represent a technical artifact of the sequencing pipeline. In this cohort, only TCR beta chains were sequenced, and detectable features were limited by the absence of alpha or paired-chain data. When HLA alleles, especially DR and DQ, strongly co-occurred, TCR associations were difficult to assign to individual alleles.

Library preparation used the immunoSEQ multiplex PCR assay. For the multiplex PCR, a mixture combining 60 forward primers for TCR Vbeta segments and 13 reverse primers for TCR Jbeta segments was used. Amplification of the CDR3 region of rearranged TCR beta genes was performed with a multiplex PCR assay on genomic DNA. The amplified TCR beta libraries were sequenced on the Illumina HiSeq System as 87-base-pair reads. In the source study's methods: Across the 670 or so repertoires, a later analysis counted tens of millions of unique TCR beta chains, around 10 million of which were shared by at least two donors. Raw reads were error-corrected and collapsed into unique sequences by a nearest-neighbor algorithm in which closely related sequences were merged to remove PCR and sequencing errors. To assign V, D and J gene segments, CDR3 sequences were aligned to IMGT reference sequences. For a sequence to be retained, a match of at least six nucleotides to both a V gene segment and a J gene segment was required. Rearrangements were classified as productive when the CDR3 lacked stop codons and remained in frame with V and J, and all other rearrangements were classified as non-productive. Following IMGT convention, CDR3 was defined as the stretch from the second conserved V-encoded cysteine up to the conserved J-encoded phenylalanine. In an earlier analysis of just under 600 of the donors, sequences lacking an unambiguous match to a single V gene segment were excluded. An earlier analysis of fewer than 750 of the donors classified V segments as functional when productive rearrangements were above 56.7% and as segregating when the standard deviation between donors was above 5%. A statistical classification framework was developed to diagnose cytomegalovirus status using the catalog of TCR beta chain sequences. A later analysis assigned V and J genes by comparing TCR nucleotide sequences with IMGT/GENE-DB human TR gene sequences. A later analysis assigned CDR3 sequences and most-parsimonious VDJ recombination scenarios with the TCRdist pipeline. In a later analysis, every TCR beta chain was defined by the combination of its CDR3 amino acid sequence and its V-gene family, and reads without a unique V-gene family were dropped. A later analysis removed 592 highly shared, low-generation-probability nucleotide sequences to deal with suspected cross-contamination and a sequencing artifact. In a later analysis, a clonal expansion index for each public chain was calculated from normalized within-repertoire ranks of inferred template counts. A later analysis computed generation probabilities with a VDJ recombination model fitted to out-of-frame rearrangements, and checked the results against IGoR. Hypergeometric tests were used in a later analysis to score TCR-TCR, TCR-HLA and TCR-CMV co-occurrence, with a repertoire-size bias correction applied to the TCR pairs. In a later analysis, false discovery rates were estimated by permuting HLA or CMV assignments 20 times. A later analysis grouped co-occurring TCRs with DBSCAN, adding TCRdist sequence similarity when clustering within HLA-allele-positive subsets. For co-occurrence clustering, repertoires with fewer than 30,000 or more than 120,000 public chains were excluded, along with about five repertoires with anomalous nucleotide sharing. This is the immuneACCESS table as TCRdb keeps it, with only in-frame sequences that have V and J called. A part of the clones is gone; compared with another copy, unresolved V genes explain less than half, and the rest is unexplained. Clonal size and the V and J genes are those of that table, whereas D and trimming came from the DNA. The sample has about 180,000 clones on record, over 70% of them singletons. The ten largest clones add up to 0.5% of the sample.

The chain couples TRBV4-1 to TRBJ2-7; TRBD2 fits 12 bases in the junction. The specimen was PBMCs. The sequence came from a woman between 45 and 60 years old in good health and CMV-seronegative. The CDR3 reads as follows: CASSQKAPGLAGPYEQYF. Here is the DNA: TGCGCCAGCAGCCAAAAGGCCCCCGGACTAGCGGGACCCTACGAGCAGTACTTC.